This T cell receptor (beta chain) was identified during a study of regulatory T cells in long-lasting Graves disease. Whole-study findings and limits: The study found lower TCR diversity in persistent Graves' patients than in newly diagnosed ones. With persistent disease, TRBV28, TRBJ1-2 and TRBJ2-5 were the favored segments.

Construction of the TCR beta libraries employed iRepertoire HTBI primers in conjunction with Arm-PCR of CDR3 regions. TCRdb re-called the multiplex PCR reads through MiXCR, storing one row per CDR3 protein. This sample carries some 450,000 distinct CDR3 sequences, about a sixth of them seen once, and the ten largest clones take over 8.5%. Specified time point: newly diagnosed GD, antithyroid drugs for less than 3 months. Following extraction of RNA from PBMCs, that RNA was used to make the TCR library. The CDR3 runs to 14 residues. Germline V gives CDR1 SGHVS, CDR2 FQNEAQ. Trimming took off 0 bases at V and 5 bases at J, with 11 bases between the two ends. This clonotype was observed a handful of times. The antigen remains unidentified. The sample was also linked to a second study, of T cells in Graves' hyperthyroidism and ophthalmopathy.

This specimen consisted of peripheral blood mononuclear cells (PBMCs), obtained at new diagnosis, from a patient treated with antithyroid drugs. The V gene is TRBV7-8, the J gene TRBJ2-7; D ambiguous. This clonotype was obtained from a woman aged 25 to 39 with Graves disease. CDR3 loop: CASSLAPGRDEQYF. CDR3 bases: TGTGCCAGCAGCTTAGCGCCCGGGCGCGACGAGCAGTACTTC.